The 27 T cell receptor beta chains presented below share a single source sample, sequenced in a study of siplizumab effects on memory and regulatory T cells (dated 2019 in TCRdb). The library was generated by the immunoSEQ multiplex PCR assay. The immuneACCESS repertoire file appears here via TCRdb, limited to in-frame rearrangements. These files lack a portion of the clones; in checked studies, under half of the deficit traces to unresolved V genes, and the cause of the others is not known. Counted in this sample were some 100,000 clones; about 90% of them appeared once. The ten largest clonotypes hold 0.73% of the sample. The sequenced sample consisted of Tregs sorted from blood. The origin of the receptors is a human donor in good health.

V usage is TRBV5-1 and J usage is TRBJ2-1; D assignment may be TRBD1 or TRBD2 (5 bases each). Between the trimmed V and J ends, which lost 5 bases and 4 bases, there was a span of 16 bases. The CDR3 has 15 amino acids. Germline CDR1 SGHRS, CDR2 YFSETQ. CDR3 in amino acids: CASSPYFGGYNEQFF. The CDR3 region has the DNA TGCGCCAGCAGTCCCTATTTTGGGGGTTACAATGAGCAGTTCTTC. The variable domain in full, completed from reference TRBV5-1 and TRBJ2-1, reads KAGVTQTPRYLIKTRGQQVTLSCSPISGHRSVSWYQQTPGQGLQFLFEYFSETQRNKGNFPGRFSGRQFSNSRSEMNVSTLELGDSALYLCASSPYFGGYNEQFFGPGTRLTVL.

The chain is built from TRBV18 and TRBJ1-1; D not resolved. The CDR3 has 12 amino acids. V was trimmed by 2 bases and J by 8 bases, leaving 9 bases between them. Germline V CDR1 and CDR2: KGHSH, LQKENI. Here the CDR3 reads CASSPEGSEAFF. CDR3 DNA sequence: TGTGCCAGCTCACCAGAAGGGTCGGAAGCTTTCTTT.

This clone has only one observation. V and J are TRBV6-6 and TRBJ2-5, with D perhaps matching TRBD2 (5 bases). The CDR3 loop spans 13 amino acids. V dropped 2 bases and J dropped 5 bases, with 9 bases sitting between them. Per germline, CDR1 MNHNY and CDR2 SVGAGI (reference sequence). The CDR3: CASSYQPGETQYF. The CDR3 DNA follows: TGTGCCAGCAGTTACCAACCGGGGGAGACCCAGTACTTC.

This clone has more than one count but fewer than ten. CDR3 sequence: CASRADRGGSGYTF. CDR3 nucleotides: TGTGCCAGCAGAGCAGACAGGGGTGGATCTGGCTACACCTTC. This rearrangement joins TRBV2 to TRBJ1-2; 8 nucleotides match TRBD1. CDR3 length: 14 amino acids. V was clipped by 6 bases and J by 7 bases; unmatched bases: 10. The germline V gene encodes CDR1 SNHLY and CDR2 FYNNEI.

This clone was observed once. DNA of the CDR3: TGTGCCAGCAGCTTACGGTTAAGTGGACAGGGGAGGGTCGGGGAGCTGTTTTTT. Its protein product is CASSLRLSGQGRVGELFF. The chain has TRBV11-2 and TRBJ2-2; 9 nucleotides line up with TRBD1. In germline, CDR1 is SGHAT, CDR2 FQNNGV. V was pared by 2 bases and J by 7 bases, with 14 bases of the junction left unmatched. The CDR3 sequence is 18 residues long.

The CDR3 DNA is TGTGCCAGTAGTATAGCGGGAGCCTACAATGAGCAGTTCTTC. Its protein product is CASSIAGAYNEQFF. The rearrangement uses TRBV19 and TRBJ2-1; D might be TRBD2 (6 bases). With 1 base removed from V and 2 bases from J, the gap between germline ends came to 6 bases. The CDR3 extends over 14 amino acids. Germline V gene lookup returns CDR1 LNHDA and CDR2 SQIVND (reference sequence).

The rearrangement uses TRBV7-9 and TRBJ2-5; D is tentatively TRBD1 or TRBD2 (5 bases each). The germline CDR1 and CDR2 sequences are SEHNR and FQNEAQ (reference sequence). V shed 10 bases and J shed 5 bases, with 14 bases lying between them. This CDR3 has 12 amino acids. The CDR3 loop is CAIRDGWETQYF. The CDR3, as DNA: TGTGCCATACGGGACGGATGGGAGACCCAGTACTTC. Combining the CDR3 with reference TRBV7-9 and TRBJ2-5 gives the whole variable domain DTGVSQNPRHKITKRGQNVTFRCDPISEHNRLYWYRQTLGQGPEFLTYFQNEAQLEKSRLLSDRFSAERPKGSFSTLEIQRTEQGDSAMYLCAIRDGWETQYFGPGTRLLVL.

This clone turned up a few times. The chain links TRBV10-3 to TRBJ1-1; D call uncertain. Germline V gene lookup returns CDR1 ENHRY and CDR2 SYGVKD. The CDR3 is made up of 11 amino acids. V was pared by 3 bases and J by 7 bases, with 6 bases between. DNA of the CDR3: TGTGCCATCAGTGATCAAAATGAAGCTTTCTTT. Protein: CAISDQNEAFF.

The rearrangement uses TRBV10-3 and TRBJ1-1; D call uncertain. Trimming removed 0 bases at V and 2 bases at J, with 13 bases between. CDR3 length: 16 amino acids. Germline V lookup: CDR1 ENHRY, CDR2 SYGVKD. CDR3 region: CAISESMGSRNTEAFF. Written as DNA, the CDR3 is TGTGCCATCAGTGAGTCGATGGGGTCCAGAAACACTGAAGCTTTCTTT.

CDR3 nucleotides: TGCGCCAGCAGCTTGGTTCTAGCGGGAGGATCAGATGAGCAGTTCTTC. Translated, it gives CASSLVLAGGSDEQFF. V usage is TRBV5-1 and J usage is TRBJ2-1, with 11 bases aligning to TRBD2. CDR1 is SGHRS and CDR2 is YFSETQ in the germline V gene. This CDR3 is 16 amino acids long. The ends lost 0 bases at V and 8 bases at J; junction bases unmatched: 7.

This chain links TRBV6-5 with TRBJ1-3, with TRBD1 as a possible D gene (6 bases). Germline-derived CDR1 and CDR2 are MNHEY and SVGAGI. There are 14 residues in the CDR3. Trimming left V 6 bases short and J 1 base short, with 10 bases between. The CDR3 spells CASSPDRSGNTIYF. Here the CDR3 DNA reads TGTGCCAGCAGCCCTGACAGGTCTGGAAACACCATATATTTT.

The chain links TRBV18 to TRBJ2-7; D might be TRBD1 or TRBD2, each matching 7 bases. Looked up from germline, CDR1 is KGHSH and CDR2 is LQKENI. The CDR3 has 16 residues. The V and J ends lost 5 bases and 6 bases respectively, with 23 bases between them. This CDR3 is CASSTRRRQGGGEQYF. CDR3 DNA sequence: TGTGCCAGCTCAACGAGGAGACGACAGGGAGGGGGCGAGCAGTACTTC.

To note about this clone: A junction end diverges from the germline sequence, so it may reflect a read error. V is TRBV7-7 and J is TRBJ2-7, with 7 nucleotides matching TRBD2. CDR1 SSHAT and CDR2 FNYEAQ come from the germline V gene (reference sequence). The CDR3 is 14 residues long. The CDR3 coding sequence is TGTGCTAGCAGCGTGGGACCTCGGGGGGACGAGCAGTACTTC. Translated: CASSVGPRGDEQYF.

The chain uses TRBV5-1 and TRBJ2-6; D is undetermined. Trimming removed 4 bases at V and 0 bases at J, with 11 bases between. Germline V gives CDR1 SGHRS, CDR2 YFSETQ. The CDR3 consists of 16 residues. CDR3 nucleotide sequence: TGCGCCAGCAGCCCGGGCGGCTTCTCTGGGGCCAACGTCCTGACTTTC. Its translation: CASSPGGFSGANVLTF.

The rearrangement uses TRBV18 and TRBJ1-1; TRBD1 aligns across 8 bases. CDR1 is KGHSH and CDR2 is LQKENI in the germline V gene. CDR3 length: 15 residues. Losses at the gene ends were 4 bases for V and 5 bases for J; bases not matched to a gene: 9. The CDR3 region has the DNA TGTGCCAGCTCACTATCGACAGGGGAGGGAACTGAAGCTTTCTTT. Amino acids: CASSLSTGEGTEAFF.

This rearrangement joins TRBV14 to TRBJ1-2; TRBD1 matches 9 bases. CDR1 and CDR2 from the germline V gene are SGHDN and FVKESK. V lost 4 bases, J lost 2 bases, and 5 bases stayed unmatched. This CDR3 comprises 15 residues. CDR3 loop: CASSPVDRGNYGYTF. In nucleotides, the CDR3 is TGTGCCAGCAGCCCCGTGGACAGGGGCAACTATGGCTACACCTTC.

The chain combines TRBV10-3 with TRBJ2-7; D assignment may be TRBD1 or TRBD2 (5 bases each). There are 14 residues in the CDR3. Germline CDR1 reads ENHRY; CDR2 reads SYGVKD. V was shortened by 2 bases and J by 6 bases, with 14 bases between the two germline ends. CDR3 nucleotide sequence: TGTGCCATCAGTGAGCCACGGGGTGGGGGCGAGCAGTACTTC. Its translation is CAISEPRGGGEQYF.

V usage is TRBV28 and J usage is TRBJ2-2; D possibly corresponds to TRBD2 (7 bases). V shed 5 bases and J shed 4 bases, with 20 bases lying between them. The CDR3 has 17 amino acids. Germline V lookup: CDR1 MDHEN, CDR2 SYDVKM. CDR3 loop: CASSLVRGRAGTGELFF. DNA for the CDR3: TGTGCCAGCAGTCTAGTAAGGGGGAGGGCCGGCACCGGGGAGCTGTTTTTT.

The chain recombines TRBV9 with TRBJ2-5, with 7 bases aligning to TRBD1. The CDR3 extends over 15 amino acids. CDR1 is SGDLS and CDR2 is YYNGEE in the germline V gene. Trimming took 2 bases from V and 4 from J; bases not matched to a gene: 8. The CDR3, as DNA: TGTGCCAGCAGCGTCCTACAGGGGACCTCAGAGACCCAGTACTTC. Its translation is CASSVLQGTSETQYF. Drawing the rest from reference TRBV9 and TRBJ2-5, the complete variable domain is DSGVTQTPKHLITATGQRVTLRCSPRSGDLSVYWYQQSLDQGLQFLIQYYNGEERAKGNILERFSAQQFPDLHSELNLSSLELGDSALYFCASSVLQGTSETQYFGPGTRLLVL.

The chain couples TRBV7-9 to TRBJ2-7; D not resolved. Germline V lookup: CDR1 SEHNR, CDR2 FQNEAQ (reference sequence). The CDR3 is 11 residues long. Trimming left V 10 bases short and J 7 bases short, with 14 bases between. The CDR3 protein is CATQSYEEQYF. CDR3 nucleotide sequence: TGTGCCACACAGTCTTATGAGGAGCAGTACTTC.

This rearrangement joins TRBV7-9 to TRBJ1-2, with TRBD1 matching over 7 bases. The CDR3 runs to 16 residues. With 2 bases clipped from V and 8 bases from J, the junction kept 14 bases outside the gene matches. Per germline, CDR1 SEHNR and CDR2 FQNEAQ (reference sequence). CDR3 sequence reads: CASSLSPQAGGEGYTF. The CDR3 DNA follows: TGTGCCAGCAGCTTATCCCCCCAAGCAGGGGGAGAGGGCTACACCTTC.

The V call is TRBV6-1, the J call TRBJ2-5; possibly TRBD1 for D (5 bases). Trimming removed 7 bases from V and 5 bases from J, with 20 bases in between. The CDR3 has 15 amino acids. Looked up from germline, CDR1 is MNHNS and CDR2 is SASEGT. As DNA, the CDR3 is TGTGCCAGCACCGGCCAGGGCTCGGCCGCGGAGACCCAGTACTTC. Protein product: CASTGQGSAAETQYF.

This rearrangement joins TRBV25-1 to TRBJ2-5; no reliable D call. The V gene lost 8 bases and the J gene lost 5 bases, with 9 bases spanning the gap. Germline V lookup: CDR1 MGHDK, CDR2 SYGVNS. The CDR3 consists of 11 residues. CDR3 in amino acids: CASREAETQYF. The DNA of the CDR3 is TGTGCCAGCCGCGAGGCGGAGACCCAGTACTTC.

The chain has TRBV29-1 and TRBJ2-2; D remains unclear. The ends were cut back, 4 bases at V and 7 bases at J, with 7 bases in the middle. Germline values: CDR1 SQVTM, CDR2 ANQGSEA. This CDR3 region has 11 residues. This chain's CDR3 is CSVGGYGELFF. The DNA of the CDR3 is TGCAGCGTTGGGGGATACGGGGAGCTGTTTTTT.

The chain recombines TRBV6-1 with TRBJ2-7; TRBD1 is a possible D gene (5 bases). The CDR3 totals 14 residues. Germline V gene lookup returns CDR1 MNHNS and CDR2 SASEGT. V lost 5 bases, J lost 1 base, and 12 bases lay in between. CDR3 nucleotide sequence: TGTGCCAGCAGTCCGACCAGGGTATCCTACGAGCAGTACTTC. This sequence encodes CASSPTRVSYEQYF.

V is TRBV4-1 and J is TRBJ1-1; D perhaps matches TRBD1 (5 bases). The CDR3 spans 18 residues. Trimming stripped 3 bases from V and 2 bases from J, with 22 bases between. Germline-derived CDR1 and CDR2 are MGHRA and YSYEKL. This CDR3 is CASSQERQPGRGNTEAFF. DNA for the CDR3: TGCGCCAGCAGCCAGGAGAGACAGCCCGGTCGGGGAAACACTGAAGCTTTCTTT.

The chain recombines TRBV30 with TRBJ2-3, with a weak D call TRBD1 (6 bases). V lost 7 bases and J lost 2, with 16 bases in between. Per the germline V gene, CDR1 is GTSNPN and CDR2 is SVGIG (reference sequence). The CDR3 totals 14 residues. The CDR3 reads CALDSRVSTDTQYF. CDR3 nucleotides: TGTGCCTTGGACAGCCGAGTCTCCACAGATACGCAGTATTTT. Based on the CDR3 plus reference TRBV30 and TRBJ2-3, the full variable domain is SQTIHQWPATLVQPVGSPLSLECTVEGTSNPNLYWYRQAAGRGLQLLFYSVGIGQISSEVPQNLSASRPQDRQFILSSKKLLLSDSGFYLCALDSRVSTDTQYFGPGTRLTVL.